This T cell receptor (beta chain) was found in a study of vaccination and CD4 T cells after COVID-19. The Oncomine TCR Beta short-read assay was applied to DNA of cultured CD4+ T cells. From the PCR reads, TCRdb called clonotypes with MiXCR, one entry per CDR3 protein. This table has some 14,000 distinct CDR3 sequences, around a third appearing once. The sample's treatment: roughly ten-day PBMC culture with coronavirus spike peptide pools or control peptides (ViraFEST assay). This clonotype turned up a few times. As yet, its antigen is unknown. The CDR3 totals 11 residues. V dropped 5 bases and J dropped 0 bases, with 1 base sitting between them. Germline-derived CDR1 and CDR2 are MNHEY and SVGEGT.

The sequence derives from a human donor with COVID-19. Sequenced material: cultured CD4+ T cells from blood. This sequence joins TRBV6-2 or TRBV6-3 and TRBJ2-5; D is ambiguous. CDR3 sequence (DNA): TGTGCCAGCAGTGACCAAGAGACCCAGTACTTC. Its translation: CASSDQETQYF.